The clone carrying this T cell receptor beta chain turned up a few times. Its specificity is unknown. The data derive from a study of cytomegalovirus exposure and HLA in healthy donors. The study's findings and limits: Researchers catalogued about 150 TCR beta chains as cytomegalovirus-associated.

CDR1 is LGHNA and CDR2 is YNFKEQ in the germline V gene. The CDR3 is 17 amino acids. V was shortened by 0 bases and J by 1 base, with 14 bases between the two germline ends. Primers included in the PCR were 60 Vbeta and 13 Jbeta primers. Sequenced by immunoSEQ multiplex PCR; TCRdb stores in-frame clones only, minus some. The table shows 110,000 to 150,000 clones, with roughly 9.8% occurring only once. Sequences were obtained from PBMCs. The chain links TRBV4-2 to TRBJ2-3; D may be TRBD2 (5 bases). This TCR came from a man over 45 in good health and CMV-seronegative. CDR3 in amino acids: CASSQDRSGLRTDTQYF. The DNA of the CDR3 is TGTGCCAGCAGCCAAGATCGGAGCGGACTCCGCACAGATACGCAGTATTTT.